Each of the 28 T cell receptor beta chains below was sequenced from the same sample in a study of T cells in Graves' hyperthyroidism and ophthalmopathy. The investigators amplified TCR beta CDR3 regions from RNA transcripts. HTBI primers were employed in a first-round RT-PCR of the TCR CDR3. TCRdb recomputed calls from the multiplex PCR reads with MiXCR, one row per CDR3 protein. The top ten hold more than 7% of the sample, which has some 800,000 distinct CDR3 sequences, about 38% seen once. Sequencing was done on a sample of blood. The receptors come from a man between 18 and 35 years old with Graves' hyperthyroidism.

This clonotype has just a few counts. The V gene is TRBV11-3, the J gene TRBJ2-5; 12 bases line up with TRBD1. This CDR3 is 15 amino acids long. Germline trimming cut 4 bases from V and 7 bases from J; bases unmatched to any gene: 7. Germline CDR1 SGHNT, CDR2 YENEEA. As DNA, the CDR3 is TGTGCCAGCAGCTCGGGACAGGGGGCTTCTTGGACCCAGTACTTC. Protein product: CASSSGQGASWTQYF.

The chain uses TRBV7-9 and TRBJ2-5; 7 bases align to TRBD2. The CDR3 has 15 residues. The germline V gene encodes CDR1 SEHNR and CDR2 FQNEAQ (reference sequence). V gave up 5 bases and J gave up 3 bases; unmatched junction bases: 9. The CDR3 DNA reads TGTGCCAGCAGCATCCCAGGGCTAGCGGAAGAGACCCAGTACTTC. It specifies CASSIPGLAEETQYF.

This clonotype was detected many times. The J gene is TRBJ2-5, the V gene TRBV29-1; TRBD2 agrees at 9 bases. Germline V gene data show CDR1 as SQVTM and CDR2 as ANQGSEA. CDR3 size: 14 residues. The J segment lost 5 bases and the V segment lost 3 bases, leaving 7 bases of the junction unmatched. In nucleotides, the CDR3 is TGCAGCGTTGACCTAGCGGGGACTTCGGAGACCCAGTACTTC. This codes for CSVDLAGTSETQYF.

As concerns this clonotype: A clone one base away is much larger, so this may be a read error. The gene calls are TRBV19 and TRBJ1-5; D not resolved. Germline-derived CDR1 and CDR2 are LNHDA and SQIVND (reference sequence). This CDR3 comprises 14 residues. Trimming left V 6 bases short and J 7 bases short, with 16 bases between. In DNA form, the CDR3 reads TGTGCCAGTAGCCCTGCGGTCATCCAGCAGCCCCAGCATTTT. Amino acid sequence: CASSPAVIQQPQHF. Filled out from reference TRBV19 and TRBJ1-5, the complete variable domain reads DGGITQSPKYLFRKEGQNVTLSCEQNLNHDAMYWYRQDPGQGLRLIYYSQIVNDFQKGDIAEGYSVSREKKESFPLTVTSAQKNPTAFYLCASSPAVIQQPQHFGDGTRLSIL.

The chain employs TRBV7-6 and TRBJ2-2; 10 positions match TRBD1. This CDR3 is built from 16 residues. Germline CDR1 reads SGHVS; CDR2 reads FNYEAQ. The junction had 9 bases not matched to a gene; V was cut back by 5 bases and J by 6 bases. The CDR3 nucleotides are TGTGCCAGCAGCCCCATGGGACAGGGGATATCCGGGGAGCTGTTTTTT. It encodes CASSPMGQGISGELFF.

This clonotype came up once. The chain joins TRBV28 to TRBJ2-7; maybe TRBD1 (5 bases). Germline V gives CDR1 MDHEN, CDR2 SYDVKM. V was pared by 6 bases and J by 2 bases, with 14 bases between. The CDR3 is made up of 14 amino acids. The CDR3 bases are TGTGCCAGCAGGGGCCGAAGGGGAACCTACGAGCAGTACTTC. This translates into CASRGRRGTYEQYF. Together with reference TRBV28 and TRBJ2-7, the CDR3 gives the full variable domain: DVKVTQSSRYLVKRTGEKVFLECVQDMDHENMFWYRQDPGLGLRLIYFSYDVKMKEKGDIPEGYSVSREKKERFSLILESASTNQTSMYLCASRGRRGTYEQYFGPGTRLTVT.

V and J are TRBV7-9 and TRBJ2-5; 11 nucleotides match TRBD1. There are 16 residues in the CDR3. V shed 4 bases and J 5 bases; nucleotides not matched to a gene: 9. CDR1 and CDR2 from the germline V gene are SEHNR and FQNEAQ (reference sequence). The CDR3 DNA sequence: TGTGCCAGCAGCTACTGGACAGGGGGCGCGATGGAGACCCAGTACTTC. As protein: CASSYWTGGAMETQYF.

This clonotype was counted only a few times. The rearrangement uses TRBV6-6 and TRBJ1-1, with TRBD1 matching over 7 bases. Germline lookup yields CDR1 MNHNY and CDR2 SVGAGI (reference sequence). Trimming at V came to 7 bases and at J to 4 bases, leaving 9 bases not matched to a gene. The CDR3 consists of 14 residues. CDR3 nucleotide sequence: TGTGCCAGCACCTCGGGACAGACCTCCACTGAAGCTTTCTTT. As protein: CASTSGQTSTEAFF.

The chain couples TRBV7-9 to TRBJ2-5, with D perhaps matching TRBD1 (5 bases). Trimming removed 6 bases from V and 1 base from J, with 12 bases in between. CDR1 and CDR2 from the germline V gene are SEHNR and FQNEAQ (reference sequence). There are 14 residues in the CDR3. The CDR3 sequence is CASRQTALQETQYF. In DNA form, the CDR3 reads TGTGCCAGCAGACAGACAGCGCTCCAAGAGACCCAGTACTTC.

This clonotype has ten or more counts. The chain is built from TRBV2 and TRBJ1-4; D uncertain. V lost 6 bases and J 2 bases, leaving 13 bases between the germline ends. Germline V gene sequence: CDR1 SNHLY, CDR2 FYNNEI. The CDR3 spans 15 residues. For the CDR3, the DNA is TGTGCCAGCAGAGGGTTCAGGTCCACTAATGAAAAACTGTTTTTT. This encodes CASRGFRSTNEKLFF.

This clonotype has just a few counts. This chain connects TRBV11-2 to TRBJ2-7; 9 bases are a match to TRBD2. CDR1 is SGHAT, CDR2 FQNNGV, per germline. V lost 0 bases and J lost 4; bases outside the gene matches: 4. The CDR3 is 15 amino acids. This CDR3 is CASSLDYSGGYEQYF. In DNA, the CDR3 is TGTGCCAGCAGCTTAGACTATAGCGGGGGTTACGAGCAGTACTTC. The full variable domain, with the rest looked up from reference TRBV11-2 and TRBJ2-7, is EAGVAQSPRYKIIEKRQSVAFWCNPISGHATLYWYQQILGQGPKLLIQFQNNGVVDDSQLPKDRFSAERLKGVDSTLKIQPAKLEDSAVYLCASSLDYSGGYEQYFGPGTRLTVT.

This clonotype has at least ten counts. J is TRBJ1-5 and V is TRBV27; 9 nucleotides match TRBD1. Germline assignment: CDR1 MNHEY and CDR2 SMNVEV (reference sequence). J gave up 4 bases and V 5 bases, and 6 bases lay outside the gene matches. The CDR3 sequence is 15 residues long. CDR3: CASSPRTGANQPQHF. The CDR3 bases are TGTGCCAGCAGTCCGAGGACAGGGGCGAATCAGCCCCAGCATTTT.

The chain uses TRBV7-3 and TRBJ2-5; D perhaps matches TRBD2 (7 bases). Germline V gene data show CDR1 as SGHTA and CDR2 as FQGTGA. Trimming took off 5 bases at V and 4 bases at J, with 14 bases between the two ends. This CDR3 is 14 amino acids long. This CDR3 is CASSLQGGPETQYF. The CDR3 DNA follows: TGTGCCAGCAGCCTACAGGGAGGGCCAGAGACCCAGTACTTC.

The chain links TRBV25-1 to TRBJ1-1; tentative D call: TRBD1 (5 bases). The CDR3 contains 14 residues. V was pared by 8 bases and J by 5 bases, with 18 bases between. Germline assignment: CDR1 MGHDK and CDR2 SYGVNS. The CDR3 nucleotides are TGTGCCAGCTCACCTCTAGGGACGATAACTGAAGCTTTCTTT. It encodes CASSPLGTITEAFF.

This clonotype has just one count. The V call is TRBV7-8, the J call TRBJ1-4, with TRBD1 matching over 8 bases. The CDR3 is made up of 16 amino acids. Germline lookup yields CDR1 SGHVS and CDR2 FQNEAQ. J gave up 8 bases and V 5 bases, and 13 bases lay outside the gene matches. The CDR3 region has the DNA TGTGCCAGCAGCGCCAGTAGGACAGGGTTTCGGGAAAAACTGTTTTTT. The encoded protein is CASSASRTGFREKLFF.

This chain uses TRBV29-1 with TRBJ2-2; D unclear. Germline V lookup: CDR1 SQVTM, CDR2 ANQGSEA. With 3 bases removed from V and 8 bases from J, the gap between germline ends came to 7 bases. The CDR3 spans 11 residues. The CDR3 bases are TGCAGCGTTGAGATCCTTGGGGAGCTGTTTTTT. Translating it yields CSVEILGELFF.

Note on this clonotype: Just one base apart from a much larger clone, this may be a read error. Here the CDR3 omits its conserved ending phenylalanine or tryptophan, so a read error is the likely source. This chain connects TRBV7-9 to TRBJ2-7; TRBD1 is a possible D gene (6 bases). CDR1 and CDR2 from the germline V gene are SEHNR and FQNEAQ (reference sequence). V was shortened by 4 bases and J by 2 bases, with 12 bases between the two germline ends. The CDR3 spans 14 residues. The CDR3 DNA reads as TGTGCCAGCAGCTCGGACAGAGGGGCCTACGAGCAGTACCTC. Translation gives CASSSDRGAYEQYL.

The V and J genes are TRBV7-6 and TRBJ2-7; D is uncertain. The CDR3 extends over 13 amino acids. Germline V gene sequence: CDR1 SGHVS, CDR2 FNYEAQ. V gave up 5 bases and J gave up 3 bases, with 11 bases separating them. The CDR3 DNA follows: TGTGCCAGCAGCCTAAACCAGTTCTACGAGCAGTACTTC. Translation: CASSLNQFYEQYF.

This clonotype was found a few times. The chain joins TRBV2 to TRBJ1-2; 8 nucleotides agree with TRBD1. Germline values: CDR1 SNHLY, CDR2 FYNNEI. Trimming cost V 7 bases and J 4 bases; bases outside gene matches: 8. The CDR3 spans 14 residues. The CDR3 region is CASMGDRGGYGYTF. The CDR3 nucleotides read TGTGCCAGCATGGGAGACAGGGGCGGCTATGGCTACACCTTC.

This clonotype has more than one count but fewer than ten. J is TRBJ1-2 and V is TRBV5-1; possible D gene TRBD1, 5 bases. V gave up 5 bases and J gave up 1 base, with 15 bases separating them. CDR3 length: 15 residues. Germline V gene lookup returns CDR1 SGHRS and CDR2 YFSETQ. The CDR3 nucleotides read TGCGCCAGCAGATTCACTGACAGCTATAACTATGGCTACACCTTC. Translating gives CASRFTDSYNYGYTF.

This clonotype was counted ten times or more. The chain uses TRBV20-1 and TRBJ1-1, with 8 nucleotides matching TRBD1. Germline assignment: CDR1 DFQATT and CDR2 SNEGSKA (reference sequence). The V and J ends lost 6 bases and 5 bases, in that order; junction bases with no gene match: 8. CDR3 length equals 13 residues. The CDR3 region is CSASQGARTEAFF. CDR3 DNA sequence: TGCAGTGCAAGTCAGGGGGCAAGGACTGAAGCTTTCTTT.

In this sample, this clonotype turned up many times. The chain uses TRBV10-3 and TRBJ2-2, with 9 bases matching TRBD2. Per the germline V gene, CDR1 is ENHRY and CDR2 is SYGVKD. This CDR3 contains 17 residues. Germline trimming cut 0 bases from V and 2 bases from J; bases unmatched to any gene: 4. This CDR3 is CAISESSSGINTGELFF. The CDR3, as DNA: TGTGCCATCAGTGAGTCGTCTAGCGGGATCAACACCGGGGAGCTGTTTTTT.

This sequence joins TRBV5-1 and TRBJ2-2, with 7 bases matching TRBD2. The CDR3 covers 15 residues. Germline V lookup: CDR1 SGHRS, CDR2 YFSETQ. V lost 5 bases to trimming and J lost 0 bases; unmatched junction nucleotides: 4. The CDR3 nucleotides are TGCGCCAGCAGGGAAACTAGCGCGAACACCGGGGAGCTGTTTTTT. The encoded protein is CASRETSANTGELFF.

On this clonotype: This may be a read error, as it is one base from a much larger clone. The V and J genes are TRBV24-1 and TRBJ2-5; the D gene is possibly TRBD1 (5 bases). The germline CDR1 and CDR2 sequences are KGHDR and SFDVKD. This CDR3 has 15 amino acids. Between the trimmed V and J ends, which lost 3 bases and 1 base, there was a span of 11 bases. The CDR3 here is CATSDPTAIQETQYF. CDR3 DNA: TGTGCCACCAGTGATCCGACAGCCATCCAAGAGACCCAGTACTTC.

The chain combines TRBV9 with TRBJ2-2; D is ambiguous. Trimming stripped 1 base from V and 8 bases from J, with 6 bases between. CDR1 and CDR2 (germline): SGDLS, YYNGEE. CDR3 length: 12 residues. The CDR3 region has the DNA TGTGCCAGCAGCGTAAATGGAGGGGAGCTGTTTTTT. This gives the protein CASSVNGGELFF.

In its sample, this clonotype was seen a few times. The V call is TRBV19, the J call TRBJ1-5; D not resolved. The germline gives CDR1 LNHDA, CDR2 SQIVND (reference sequence). This CDR3 has 15 amino acids. V was pared by 0 bases and J by 0 bases, with 6 bases between. The CDR3, as DNA: TGTGCCAGTAGTATAGATCCCAGTAGCAATCAGCCCCAGCATTTT. It yields the protein CASSIDPSSNQPQHF.

In its sample, this clonotype was seen many times. The chain has TRBV20-1 and TRBJ2-5, with D possibly TRBD1 on 5 matching bases. V was pared by 6 bases and J by 4 bases, with 12 bases between. The CDR3 runs 12 residues. Germline V gene data show CDR1 as DFQATT and CDR2 as SNEGSKA (reference sequence). CDR3 in amino acids: CSAVGRAETQYF. The CDR3 DNA reads TGCAGTGCCGTCGGCAGGGCAGAGACCCAGTACTTC.

This rearrangement joins TRBV7-2 to TRBJ2-3; possible D gene TRBD2, 6 bases. CDR3 length: 15 residues. Germline lookup yields CDR1 SGHTA and CDR2 FQGNSA. V was trimmed by 5 bases and J by 5 bases, leaving 17 bases between them. In DNA, the CDR3 is TGTGCCAGCAGCCGAAGTTCGGGGGTGGGAGATACGCAGTATTTT. Its protein is CASSRSSGVGDTQYF.